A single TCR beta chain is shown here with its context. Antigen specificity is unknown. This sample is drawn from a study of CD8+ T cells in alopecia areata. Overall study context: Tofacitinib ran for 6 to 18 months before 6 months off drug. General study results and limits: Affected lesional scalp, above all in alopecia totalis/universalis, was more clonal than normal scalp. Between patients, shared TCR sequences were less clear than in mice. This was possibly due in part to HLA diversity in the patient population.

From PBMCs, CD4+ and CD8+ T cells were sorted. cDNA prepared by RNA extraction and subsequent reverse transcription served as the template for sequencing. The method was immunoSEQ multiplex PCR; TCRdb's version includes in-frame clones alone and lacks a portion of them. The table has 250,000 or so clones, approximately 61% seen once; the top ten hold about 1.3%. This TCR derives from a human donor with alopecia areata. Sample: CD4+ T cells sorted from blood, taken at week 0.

In nucleotides, the CDR3 is TGTGCCAGCGGGGGGCTTCATAACTATGGCTACACCTTC. Its protein product is CASGGLHNYGYTF. The chain recombines TRBV2 with TRBJ1-2; D perhaps matches TRBD1 (6 bases). The CDR3 length is 13 residues. Trimming removed 8 bases from V and 1 base from J, with 11 bases in between. Germline V lookup: CDR1 SNHLY, CDR2 FYNNEI.